The 5 T cell receptor beta chains listed next were all sequenced from one sample in a study of T cells after yellow fever vaccination. TCRdb recomputed calls from the 5' RACE reads with MiXCR, one row per CDR3 protein. The sample contains some 350,000 distinct CDR3 sequences, 4.1% of which appear only once. Material: PBMCs, obtained 5 days after the yellow fever booster vaccination. The receptors come from a man between 18 and 35 years old who received the YFV17D yellow fever vaccine.

This clonotype was seen many times. The genes are TRBV5-1 and TRBJ2-7; D uncertain. V was clipped by 0 bases and J by 3 bases, with 10 bases between them. The CDR3 runs to 14 residues. Germline CDR1 is SGHRS and CDR2 is YFSETQ. The CDR3 region is CASSLGGGRYEQYF. The CDR3 region has the DNA TGCGCCAGCAGCTTGGGAGGCGGACGCTACGAGCAGTACTTC.

The V and J genes are TRBV18 and TRBJ2-7, with D perhaps TRBD2 (7 bases). V was pared by 1 base and J by 7 bases, with 23 bases between. CDR3 length equals 17 residues. The germline V gene has CDR1 KGHSH and CDR2 LQKENI. This chain's CDR3 is CASSPQMLGGRGGEQYV. DNA of the CDR3: TGTGCCAGCTCACCACAGATGCTCGGGGGGCGCGGGGGTGAGCAGTACGTC.

The chain joins TRBV12-3 or TRBV12-4 to TRBJ2-7; 11 bases align to TRBD1. CDR3 length: 17 residues. V was pared by 1 base and J by 5 bases, with 10 bases of the junction left unmatched. The CDR3 nucleotides are TGTGCCAGCAGTTTAGTAGGGGGACAGGGGGTTTCGGACGAGCAGTACTTC. It yields the protein CASSLVGGQGVSDEQYF.

This clonotype was found many times. The rearrangement links TRBV29-1 to TRBJ2-7; 8 nucleotides align to TRBD1. CDR3 length equals 14 residues. Germline V gene data show CDR1 as SQVTM and CDR2 as ANQGSEA. V lost 7 bases and J lost 6; bases outside the gene matches: 14. The CDR3 sequence: CSALSGGAGSEQYV. The CDR3 nucleotides are TGCAGCGCCCTATCAGGGGGCGCAGGGAGCGAGCAGTACGTC.

The chain has TRBV4-1 and TRBJ2-2; D not resolved. Germline CDR1 MGHRA, CDR2 YSYEKL. CDR3 size: 17 residues. Trimming removed 1 base from V and 6 bases from J, with 18 bases in between. CDR3 amino acids: CASSQVGGPPWAGELFF. In DNA, the CDR3 is TGCGCCAGCAGCCAAGTTGGTGGGCCCCCGTGGGCCGGGGAGCTGTTTTTT.